The 32 T cell receptor beta chains in this list originate from one sample, sequenced in a study of T cell responses to AZD1222 COVID-19 vaccine. Assay: immunoSEQ multiplex PCR; the TCRdb copy retains only in-frame clones and omits some. The table lists 120,000 or so clones, approximately 85% of them singletons. Sequences were derived from peripheral blood, sampled on day 0 of AZD1222 vaccination. These receptors were taken from an adult in good health.

The rearrangement uses TRBV3-1 (or the pseudogene TRBV3-2) and TRBJ2-3; D is unresolved. The CDR3 is made up of 17 amino acids. The V gene lost 0 bases and the J gene lost 2 bases, with 15 bases spanning the gap. Germline V lookup: CDR1 LGHDT, CDR2 YNNKEL (reference sequence). For the CDR3, the DNA is TGTGCCAGCAGCCAAGATCCCCCTAGACACCACACAGATACGCAGTATTTT. Translation: CASSQDPPRHHTDTQYF.

This clone showed up just once. V usage is TRBV12-3 or TRBV12-4 and J usage is TRBJ1-2; D is perhaps TRBD1 (6 bases). This CDR3 has 13 residues. Trimming pared 3 bases from V and 7 bases from J, leaving 12 bases between. The CDR3 DNA reads TGTGCCAGCAGTTTCGGGGGGCTGGGTGGCTACACCTTC. It specifies CASSFGGLGGYTF.

This clone has a single count. V and J are TRBV3-1 (or the pseudogene TRBV3-2) and TRBJ2-7; D is possibly TRBD1 or TRBD2 (7 bases each). Germline V gene data show CDR1 as LGHDT and CDR2 as YNNKEL (reference sequence). The CDR3 totals 18 residues. V lost 0 bases and J 0 bases, leaving 18 bases between the germline ends. CDR3 loop: CASSQELGRGGSSYEQYF. CDR3 bases: TGTGCCAGCAGCCAAGAATTGGGCAGGGGGGGGAGCTCCTACGAGCAGTACTTC.

V gene TRBV28 combines with J gene TRBJ2-3; D unclear. V was cut by 3 bases and J by 9 bases, with 7 bases left in between. The CDR3 extends over 11 amino acids. Germline V gene data show CDR1 as MDHEN and CDR2 as SYDVKM. CDR3 bases: TGTGCCAGCAGTTTCGCGGAGACGCAGTATTTT. It codes for CASSFAETQYF.

The chain joins TRBV4-1 to TRBJ2-1; maybe TRBD1 (6 bases). V lost 0 bases and J 4 bases, leaving 7 bases between the germline ends. The length of the CDR3 is 14 residues. Per the germline V gene, CDR1 is MGHRA and CDR2 is YSYEKL. CDR3 region: CASSQEGQYNEQFF. The CDR3 DNA reads as TGCGCCAGCAGCCAAGAAGGACAGTACAATGAGCAGTTCTTC.

This sequence joins TRBV3-1 (or the pseudogene TRBV3-2) and TRBJ2-7; D possibly corresponds to TRBD2 (5 bases). Germline V lookup: CDR1 LGHDT, CDR2 YNNKEL (reference sequence). The CDR3 runs 16 residues. V was pared by 4 bases and J by 4 bases, with 20 bases between. The CDR3 region has the DNA TGTGCCAGCAGCCCTCAATCGTCACTAGGAAGGTACGAGCAGTACTTC. It codes for CASSPQSSLGRYEQYF.

This clone was seen a few times. The chain is built from TRBV20-1 and TRBJ1-4, with no clear D. The V end was cut by 3 bases, the J end by 6 bases, with 2 bases between. The V gene's germline CDR1 is DFQATT and CDR2 SNEGSKA (reference sequence). The CDR3 loop spans 10 amino acids. The CDR3 loop is CSASDEKLFF. In DNA form, the CDR3 reads TGCAGTGCTAGTGATGAAAAACTGTTTTTT.

The chain is built from TRBV27 and TRBJ2-7, with 7 nucleotides matching TRBD1. Germline CDR1 MNHEY, CDR2 SMNVEV (reference sequence). V shed 6 bases, J shed 4 bases, and the junction held 6 bases outside the gene matches. This CDR3 has 13 residues. DNA of the CDR3: TGTGCCAGCAGGACAGGGTCGGGTTACGAGCAGTACTTC. It codes for CASRTGSGYEQYF.

The CDR3 loop reads CASLPRFPDTGELFF. The CDR3 DNA reads as TGTGCCAGCCTACCAAGATTCCCGGACACCGGGGAGCTGTTTTTT. The V and J genes are TRBV2 and TRBJ2-2, with unresolved D. Germline V gives CDR1 SNHLY, CDR2 FYNNEI. V lost 8 bases and J lost 3, with 16 bases in between. The length of the CDR3 is 15 residues.

The chain combines TRBV7-9 with TRBJ1-2; weak D call: TRBD1 (5 bases). The CDR3 loop spans 12 amino acids. Per germline, CDR1 SEHNR and CDR2 FQNEAQ (reference sequence). V was clipped by 1 base and J by 14 bases, with 14 bases between them. DNA for the CDR3: TGTGCCAGCAGCTTAGGGACACTCGCCCCAACCTTC. This gives the protein CASSLGTLAPTF.

V and J are TRBV7-3 and TRBJ1-1, with 9 bases lining up with TRBD1. Trimming removed 5 bases from V and 6 bases from J; junction bases left unmatched: 7. This CDR3 is built from 14 residues. The germline gives CDR1 SGHTA, CDR2 FQGTGA. The CDR3 region is CASSLGTGLPEAFF. The DNA for the CDR3 is TGTGCCAGCAGCCTCGGGACAGGGCTTCCTGAAGCTTTCTTT.

The chain combines TRBV6-5 with TRBJ2-7, with 8 nucleotides matching TRBD1. Germline CDR1 is MNHEY and CDR2 is SVGAGI. V was pared by 6 bases and J by 2 bases, with 9 bases of the junction left unmatched. The CDR3 spans 15 residues. DNA for the CDR3: TGTGCCAGCAGCTACGACGGGACAGGAGCCTACGAGCAGTACTTC. Protein product: CASSYDGTGAYEQYF.

This clone appeared a single time. The CDR3 is CASTLGAARSYEQYF. Written as DNA, the CDR3 is TGTGCCAGCACCCTAGGAGCGGCTCGCTCCTACGAGCAGTACTTC. The J gene is TRBJ2-7, the V gene TRBV6-6, with D perhaps matching TRBD2 (5 bases). The CDR3 covers 15 residues. Trimming stripped 7 bases from V and 0 bases from J, with 16 bases between. Per germline, CDR1 MNHNY and CDR2 SVGAGI (reference sequence).

About this clone itself: Sequence at one end of the junction differs from germline and may be a read error. The gene calls are TRBV7-7 and TRBJ2-7; 8 bases line up with TRBD1. Germline V CDR1 and CDR2: SSHAT, FNYEAQ (reference sequence). The CDR3 has 13 residues. The CDR3 DNA reads as TGTGCTAGCAGCAAGGACAGGGCCTACGAGCAGTACTTC. Protein product: CASSKDRAYEQYF.

This clone occurred a few times. This sequence joins TRBV15 and TRBJ2-7; 9 bases match TRBD1. The CDR3 loop spans 15 amino acids. Germline V gives CDR1 LNHNV, CDR2 YYDKDF (reference sequence). After removal of 4 bases from V and 1 base from J, the junction contained 5 bases not matched to a gene. CDR3 DNA: TGTGCCACCAGCATAGACAGGGGGTATTCCTACGAGCAGTACTTC. Protein: CATSIDRGYSYEQYF.

The chain links TRBV2 to TRBJ1-1; D remains unclear. Germline CDR1 and CDR2: SNHLY and FYNNEI. The ends were cut back, 8 bases at V and 1 base at J, with 11 bases in the middle. The CDR3 has 13 residues. CDR3 residues: CASQRTENTEAFF. The DNA of the CDR3 is TGTGCCAGCCAGCGCACAGAGAACACTGAAGCTTTCTTT.

V gene TRBV6-4 combines with J gene TRBJ2-3, with D hard to call. This CDR3 contains 13 residues. Germline CDR1 MRHNA, CDR2 SNTAGT. V was trimmed by 2 bases and J by 1 base, leaving 4 bases between them. The CDR3 region is CASSDRGTDTQYF. CDR3 DNA sequence: TGTGCCAGCAGTGACCGGGGCACAGATACGCAGTATTTT.

The rearrangement links TRBV27 to TRBJ1-5; 10 bases are a match to TRBD1. V lost 3 bases to trimming and J lost 6 bases; unmatched junction nucleotides: 5. The CDR3 extends over 15 amino acids. CDR1 MNHEY and CDR2 SMNVEV come from the germline V gene (reference sequence). The CDR3: CASSFGTGDAQPQHF. The CDR3 DNA is TGTGCCAGCAGTTTCGGGACAGGGGACGCTCAGCCCCAGCATTTT.

The table lists this clone with a few counts. The V call is TRBV18, the J call TRBJ2-7, with D possibly TRBD1 on 6 matching bases. V was shortened by 3 bases and J by 5 bases, with 17 bases between the two germline ends. Germline V gene sequence: CDR1 KGHSH, CDR2 LQKENI. The CDR3 is made up of 15 amino acids. CDR3 residues: CASSPTAQGNNEQYF. The CDR3 DNA reads TGTGCCAGCTCACCCACCGCTCAGGGGAACAACGAGCAGTACTTC.

The rearrangement joins TRBV5-1 to TRBJ2-4; D call uncertain. Trimming took 2 bases from V and 6 from J, leaving 15 bases between them. Germline V gene lookup returns CDR1 SGHRS and CDR2 YFSETQ. The CDR3 loop spans 15 amino acids. The DNA for the CDR3 is TGCGCCAGCAGCTTCGACGTTCTCAACGGAAACATTCAGTACTTC. Protein: CASSFDVLNGNIQYF.

This rearrangement joins TRBV7-2 to TRBJ1-5; a weak D match, TRBD1 (5 bases). The CDR3 contains 15 residues. V gave up 0 bases and J gave up 6 bases, with 12 bases separating them. Germline CDR1 and CDR2: SGHTA and FQGNSA. The CDR3 nucleotides read TGTGCCAGCAGCTTAGCGCTGTCAGGGAGTCAGCCCCAGCATTTT. Its translation: CASSLALSGSQPQHF.

The chain is built from TRBV6-5 and TRBJ1-3; D remains ambiguous. The germline CDR1 and CDR2 sequences are MNHEY and SVGAGI. Trimming took 0 bases from V and 0 from J, leaving 9 bases between them. CDR3 length: 16 amino acids. The CDR3 protein is CASSYSPHNSGNTIYF. CDR3 bases: TGTGCCAGCAGTTACTCGCCGCACAACTCTGGAAACACCATATATTTT.

V and J are TRBV5-6 and TRBJ1-1; no definite D call. The length of the CDR3 is 14 residues. Germline V CDR1 and CDR2: SGHDT, YYEEEE. Trimming stripped 2 bases from V and 1 base from J, with 9 bases between. CDR3 bases: TGTGCCAGCAGCTTACGTGGGTGGAACACTGAAGCTTTCTTT. The encoded protein is CASSLRGWNTEAFF.

In its sample, this clone was seen once. CDR3 coding DNA: TGTGCCAGCAGATTAGCGTTTTTCTCGGGGGGTGGGGCAGATACGCAGTATTTT. It encodes CASRLAFFSGGGADTQYF. The chain employs TRBV2 and TRBJ2-3; 7 bases align to TRBD2. Germline CDR1 SNHLY, CDR2 FYNNEI. This CDR3 comprises 18 residues. V dropped 6 bases and J dropped 4; count of bases not matched to a gene: 19.

This chain connects TRBV4-2 to TRBJ2-3; no clear D. This CDR3 spans 15 amino acids. Trimming stripped 0 bases from V and 1 base from J, with 8 bases between. CDR1 and CDR2 (germline): LGHNA, YNFKEQ. The CDR3 DNA sequence: TGTGCCAGCAGCCAAGAAAACAAGGGCACAGATACGCAGTATTTT. Translating gives CASSQENKGTDTQYF.

The chain has TRBV6-5 and TRBJ1-1; D is unclear. CDR1 is MNHEY, CDR2 SVGAGI, per germline. V was trimmed by 7 bases and J by 3 bases, leaving 12 bases between them. The CDR3 runs to 13 residues. The CDR3 reads CASTSLSDTEAFF. CDR3 coding DNA: TGTGCCAGCACTTCACTGTCGGACACTGAAGCTTTCTTT.

CDR3 nucleotide sequence: TGTGCCAGCAGTTTACTGAACGGGAACGACTATGGCTACACCTTC. It specifies CASSLLNGNDYGYTF. This sequence joins TRBV27 and TRBJ1-2; D not resolved. The CDR3 totals 15 residues. CDR1 MNHEY and CDR2 SMNVEV come from the germline V gene (reference sequence). V dropped 2 bases and J dropped 3 bases, with 13 bases sitting between them.

The V gene is TRBV29-1, the J gene TRBJ1-2; D may be TRBD1 (5 bases). The CDR3 runs to 14 residues. Looked up from germline, CDR1 is SQVTM and CDR2 is ANQGSEA. Deletions cut 4 bases from V and 5 bases from J, with 17 bases between. CDR3 in amino acids: CSVVLAGTAYGYTF. In DNA form, the CDR3 reads TGCAGCGTTGTCCTAGCTGGGACGGCTTATGGCTACACCTTC.

This sequence joins TRBV6-5 and TRBJ1-4; possible D gene TRBD1, 5 bases. This CDR3 spans 14 amino acids. Trimming removed 3 bases from V and 10 bases from J, with 15 bases in between. From germline, CDR1 is MNHEY and CDR2 SVGAGI. In DNA form, the CDR3 reads TGTGCCAGCAGTTATGCGGGGGAGGGGAGAAAACTGTTTTTT. Translation gives CASSYAGEGRKLFF.

Notes on this clone: Distinct nucleotide sequences in the sample also encode this CDR3. The chain links TRBV7-9 to TRBJ1-1; 7 bases match TRBD1. The V segment lost 5 bases and the J segment 2 bases; nucleotides outside the gene matches: 2. CDR3 size: 13 residues. CDR1 and CDR2 from the germline V gene are SEHNR and FQNEAQ (reference sequence). Here the CDR3 DNA reads TGTGCCAGCAGCCGACAGGGTAACACTGAAGCTTTCTTT. Its protein is CASSRQGNTEAFF.

The chain joins TRBV6-5 to TRBJ2-1, with D perhaps matching TRBD1 or TRBD2 (6 bases each). Trimming shortened V by 4 bases and J by 12 bases, and 16 bases separated the two germline ends. The length of the CDR3 is 13 residues. The V gene's germline CDR1 is MNHEY and CDR2 SVGAGI. CDR3 loop: CASSSGQTEGQFF. CDR3 coding DNA: TGTGCCAGCAGTTCAGGACAGACGGAGGGGCAGTTCTTC.

J is TRBJ1-3 and V is TRBV5-5; D ambiguous. Germline CDR1 is SGHKS and CDR2 is YYEKEE (reference sequence). CDR3 size: 13 residues. V lost 5 bases and J lost 0, with 6 bases in between. The CDR3, as DNA: TGTGCCAGCAGACAGCGCTCTGGAAACACCATATATTTT. It encodes CASRQRSGNTIYF.